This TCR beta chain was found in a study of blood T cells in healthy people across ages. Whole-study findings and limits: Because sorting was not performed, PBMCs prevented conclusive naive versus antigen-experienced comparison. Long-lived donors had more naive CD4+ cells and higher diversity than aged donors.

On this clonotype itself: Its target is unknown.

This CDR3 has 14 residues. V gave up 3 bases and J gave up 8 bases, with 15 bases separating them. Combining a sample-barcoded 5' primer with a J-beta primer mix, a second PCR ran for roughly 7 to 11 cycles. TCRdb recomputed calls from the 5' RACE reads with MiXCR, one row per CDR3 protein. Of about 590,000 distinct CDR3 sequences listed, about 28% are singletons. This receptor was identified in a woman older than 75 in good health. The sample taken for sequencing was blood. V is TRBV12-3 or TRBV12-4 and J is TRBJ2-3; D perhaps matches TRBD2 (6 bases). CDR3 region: CASSFGTPPLTQYF. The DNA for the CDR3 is TGTGCCAGCAGTTTTGGGACTCCTCCCCTTACGCAGTATTTT.